This paragraph covers one T cell receptor (beta chain) sequence. When replicate PCRs were run on sorted subsets, they used around 0.2 ug DNA, about 31,000 T cell genomes. Measured with immunoSEQ multiplex PCR; TCRdb has only the in-frame clones, and not every one. The repertoire holds millions of clones, with 85% to 95% as singletons. In the naive CD8 group, cells lacked CD45RO and were positively selected for CCR7, so terminally differentiated effector memory CD45RA+ cells were left out. Only Caucasian adults living in Nashville, Tennessee served as donors. This sample is part of a study of shared clonotypes between healthy human individuals. Overall study context: Per-donor plates numbered three CD4 naive, three CD4 memory, two CD8 naive and one CD8 memory.

The CDR3 runs to 17 residues. Germline lookup yields CDR1 MDHEN and CDR2 SYDVKM. The V and J ends lost 4 bases and 2 bases, in that order; junction bases with no gene match: 11. The chain joins TRBV28 to TRBJ2-1, with 7 bases that match TRBD2. The receptor comes from a man between 18 and 29 years old in good health. The sequenced material came from naive CD8+ T cells sorted from blood. The CDR3 loop reads CASSSPRLADTYNEQFF. CDR3 DNA: TGTGCCAGCAGTTCCCCCCGGCTAGCGGATACCTACAATGAGCAGTTCTTC.